Following are 9 T cell receptor beta chains from one sample sequenced in a study of PD-L1 blockade in urothelial cancer. Clones were read by immunoSEQ multiplex PCR, and TCRdb kept only the in-frame ones, dropping some. The sample has some 100,000 clones, about nine tenths seen once. Here the sequenced sample was PBMCs, taken around atezolizumab (anti-PD-L1) treatment. The receptors stem from a woman aged 80 or over with urothelial cancer.

The rearrangement links TRBV2 to TRBJ2-3; D may be TRBD2 (6 bases). Germline CDR1 and CDR2: SNHLY and FYNNEI. CDR3 length: 14 amino acids. Trimming removed 6 bases at V and 3 bases at J, with 13 bases between. CDR3 coding DNA: TGTGCCAGCAGCTTGGGACTCCCAACAGATACGCAGTATTTT. Translated: CASSLGLPTDTQYF.

Details on this clone: This same CDR3 is encoded by further DNA sequences in the sample. The chain links TRBV30 to TRBJ2-5; D may be TRBD1 (6 bases). The V end was cut by 0 bases, the J end by 5 bases, with 7 bases between. This CDR3 is 12 amino acids long. Per the germline V gene, CDR1 is GTSNPN and CDR2 is SVGIG (reference sequence). The CDR3 DNA reads TGTGCCTGGAGTGTCACAGGGGAGACCCAGTACTTC. Translating gives CAWSVTGETQYF.

V usage is TRBV27 and J usage is TRBJ1-4; 7 bases are a match to TRBD1. This CDR3 region has 13 residues. V gave up 5 bases and J gave up 6 bases; unmatched junction bases: 3. From germline, CDR1 is MNHEY and CDR2 SMNVEV (reference sequence). The CDR3 is CASSRQGDEKLFF. CDR3 nucleotides: TGTGCCAGCAGTAGGCAGGGGGATGAAAAACTGTTTTTT.

The chain is built from TRBV5-1 and TRBJ2-5; 10 bases line up with TRBD1. With V trimmed by 4 bases and J by 2 bases, 2 bases remained unmatched. Germline CDR1 is SGHRS and CDR2 is YFSETQ. This CDR3 region has 14 residues. This CDR3 is CASSGGQGQETQYF. As DNA, the CDR3 is TGCGCCAGCAGCGGGGGACAGGGGCAAGAGACCCAGTACTTC.

This sequence joins TRBV27 and TRBJ2-1; 13 bases agree with TRBD2. The CDR3 is made up of 16 amino acids. Looked up from germline, CDR1 is MNHEY and CDR2 is SMNVEV (reference sequence). Germline trimming cut 5 bases from V and 4 bases from J; bases unmatched to any gene: 5. CDR3 sequence reads: CASSLGTSGIYNEQFF. DNA of the CDR3: TGTGCCAGCAGTCTAGGGACTAGCGGGATTTACAATGAGCAGTTCTTC.

The V call is TRBV7-3, the J call TRBJ2-6; 7 bases line up with TRBD2. Germline-derived CDR1 and CDR2 are SGHTA and FQGTGA. The V segment lost 5 bases and the J segment 0 bases; nucleotides outside the gene matches: 7. There are 17 residues in the CDR3. The CDR3 nucleotides are TGTGCCAGCAGCCCACGGGGGGATACCTCTGGGGCCAACGTCCTGACTTTC. Amino acid sequence: CASSPRGDTSGANVLTF.

The chain joins TRBV9 to TRBJ2-2; 10 nucleotides agree with TRBD2. The ends lost 3 bases at V and 1 base at J; junction bases unmatched: 3. The V gene's germline CDR1 is SGDLS and CDR2 YYNGEE. The CDR3 totals 16 residues. In DNA form, the CDR3 reads TGTGCCAGCAGCGGAAGGACTAGCGGGAACACCGGGGAGCTGTTTTTT. Amino acids: CASSGRTSGNTGELFF.

This clone was found a few times. The chain links TRBV2 to TRBJ1-2, with unresolved D. Germline V CDR1 and CDR2: SNHLY, FYNNEI. This CDR3 spans 13 amino acids. V dropped 6 bases and J dropped 6 bases, with 14 bases sitting between them. Here the CDR3 DNA reads TGTGCCAGCAGATTGACTGGGTCAGATGGCTACACCTTC. Residues: CASRLTGSDGYTF.

In DNA form, the CDR3 reads TGTGCCAGCTTTATTACAGGGTCTGGCTACACCTTC. It specifies CASFITGSGYTF. This sequence joins TRBV25-1 and TRBJ1-2, with D tentatively TRBD1 (6 bases). CDR3 length: 12 residues. V was pared by 8 bases and J by 7 bases, with 14 bases between. The germline V gene has CDR1 MGHDK and CDR2 SYGVNS.